Below, 25 T cell receptor beta chains from the same sample are listed, as sequenced in a study of radiation and T cells in renal cell carcinoma. The time point denotes: baseline pretreatment blood. Treatment meaning: 15 Gy SBRT to primary tumor, nephrectomy 4 weeks later. Sequencing used immunoSEQ multiplex PCR; TCRdb keeps in-frame clones, though not all of them. The sample lists around 94,000 clones; approximately 86% were seen once. The sequenced sample was blood, obtained from a patient whose treatment included radiotherapy and nephrectomy. Receptors were obtained from a man aged 50-60 years with renal cell carcinoma.

The V call is TRBV7-8, the J call TRBJ2-7, with D maybe TRBD1 (7 bases). Germline V CDR1 and CDR2: SGHVS, FQNEAQ. V was clipped by 0 bases and J by 2 bases, with 11 bases between them. The CDR3 loop spans 15 amino acids. The CDR3 bases are TGTGCCAGCAGCTTAGCGGGGGGACAGACCTACGAGCAGTACTTC. Translating gives CASSLAGGQTYEQYF.

The gene calls are TRBV6-5 and TRBJ2-1; 7 bases line up with TRBD1. V lost 2 bases and J lost 6; bases outside the gene matches: 4. The germline V gene has CDR1 MNHEY and CDR2 SVGAGI. This CDR3 has 14 residues. CDR3 DNA sequence: TGTGCCAGCAGTTACGGGGCAGGGGGCAATGAGCAGTTCTTC. Translation: CASSYGAGGNEQFF.

This chain uses TRBV2 with TRBJ2-7, with 7 bases fitting TRBD1. The V and J ends lost 6 bases and 4 bases, in that order; junction bases with no gene match: 3. CDR1 SNHLY and CDR2 FYNNEI come from the germline V gene. CDR3 length: 12 amino acids. For the CDR3, the DNA is TGTGCCAGCAGAGCGACAGGGTACGAGCAGTACTTC. Amino acid sequence: CASRATGYEQYF.

The genes are TRBV11-2 and TRBJ1-6; D remains ambiguous. With 6 bases removed from V and 1 base from J, the gap between germline ends came to 4 bases. CDR1 SGHAT and CDR2 FQNNGV come from the germline V gene. CDR3 size: 13 residues. The CDR3 sequence: CASSTSYNSPLHF. The CDR3 DNA is TGTGCCAGCAGTACGTCCTATAATTCACCCCTCCACTTT.

The chain joins TRBV2 to TRBJ2-2; 8 nucleotides match TRBD1. V was clipped by 8 bases and J by 6 bases; unmatched bases: 8. CDR3 length equals 14 residues. Germline loops: CDR1 SNHLY, CDR2 FYNNEI. This CDR3 is CASEQGDEAGELFF. In nucleotides, the CDR3 is TGTGCCAGCGAACAGGGGGATGAGGCCGGGGAGCTGTTTTTT.

This clone was picked up one time. This chain links TRBV19 with TRBJ1-3; D gene uncertain. This CDR3 has 15 amino acids. V was cut by 3 bases and J by 0 bases, with 9 bases left in between. Germline V gene sequence: CDR1 LNHDA, CDR2 SQIVND (reference sequence). The CDR3 region is CASSIIQRSGNTIYF. CDR3 nucleotides: TGTGCCAGTAGTATCATCCAGCGCTCTGGAAACACCATATATTTT.

This clone was recorded a few times. The CDR3 reads CAISKGPRNTGELFF. CDR3 DNA: TGTGCCATCAGCAAGGGACCTAGGAACACCGGGGAGCTGTTTTTT. The chain carries TRBV10-3 and TRBJ2-2, with D possibly called TRBD1 or TRBD2 (5 bases each). The length of the CDR3 is 15 residues. V was clipped by 6 bases and J by 1 base, with 12 bases between them. CDR1 ENHRY and CDR2 SYGVKD come from the germline V gene.

V and J are TRBV4-1 and TRBJ2-1; possibly TRBD1 for D (5 bases). This CDR3 spans 13 amino acids. The V end was cut by 2 bases, the J end by 6 bases, with 8 bases between. Germline assignment: CDR1 MGHRA and CDR2 YSYEKL. The CDR3 DNA follows: TGCGCCAGCAGCCAACTTACAGGCAATGAGCAGTTCTTC. This sequence encodes CASSQLTGNEQFF.

This CDR3 is CASRQGGNTQYF. The CDR3, as DNA: TGTGCCAGCAGACAGGGCGGGAATACGCAGTATTTT. The V and J genes are TRBV14 and TRBJ2-3; D is perhaps TRBD1 or TRBD2 (6 bases each). V gave up 6 bases and J gave up 7 bases, with 11 bases separating them. This CDR3 comprises 12 residues. CDR1 and CDR2 from the germline V gene are SGHDN and FVKESK.

This clone was observed a handful of times. The chain is built from TRBV6-1 and TRBJ1-2, with D hard to call. The CDR3 runs 13 residues. Per the germline V gene, CDR1 is MNHNS and CDR2 is SASEGT. V shed 4 bases and J shed 5 bases, with 11 bases lying between them. The CDR3 DNA is TGTGCCAGCAGTGCGATTCTTGGATATGGCTACACCTTC. Protein: CASSAILGYGYTF.

This chain connects TRBV7-9 to TRBJ2-7; D ambiguous. Looked up from germline, CDR1 is SEHNR and CDR2 is FQNEAQ (reference sequence). Trimming took off 5 bases at V and 3 bases at J, with 8 bases between the two ends. This CDR3 contains 12 residues. The CDR3 DNA reads as TGTGCCAGCAGCCCCCCGGTCTACGAGCAGTACTTC. Protein sequence: CASSPPVYEQYF.

This clone is a singleton in its sample. V and J are TRBV4-2 and TRBJ2-2; D is possibly TRBD2 (6 bases). The CDR3 has 17 amino acids. The germline V gene has CDR1 LGHNA and CDR2 YNFKEQ. Trimming left V 1 base short and J 0 bases short, with 12 bases between. CDR3 sequence: CASSQVPGLANTGELFF. CDR3 bases: TGTGCCAGCAGCCAAGTCCCGGGACTTGCGAACACCGGGGAGCTGTTTTTT.

This clone appeared a single time. The V gene is TRBV5-1, the J gene TRBJ2-1; 7 positions agree with TRBD1. Trimming at V came to 0 bases and at J to 6 bases, leaving 6 bases not matched to a gene. CDR3 length equals 15 residues. The germline CDR1 and CDR2 sequences are SGHRS and YFSETQ. CDR3 in amino acids: CASSLAPGTVNEQFF. Here the CDR3 DNA reads TGCGCCAGCAGCTTGGCCCCAGGGACAGTCAATGAGCAGTTCTTC.

The gene calls are TRBV30 and TRBJ1-2; D is ambiguous. CDR3 length: 14 residues. Germline CDR1 GTSNPN, CDR2 SVGIG (reference sequence). Deletions cut 0 bases from V and 2 bases from J, with 10 bases between. As DNA, the CDR3 is TGTGCCTGGAGTGTAAAGGCCGAGAACTATGGCTACACCTTC. It codes for CAWSVKAENYGYTF.

The rearrangement links TRBV6-1 to TRBJ2-3, with D uncertain. Germline values: CDR1 MNHNS, CDR2 SASEGT. The CDR3 runs 13 residues. V was trimmed by 3 bases and J by 2 bases, leaving 6 bases between them. In nucleotides, the CDR3 is TGTGCCAGCAGTGACAGGATCACAGATACGCAGTATTTT. It is translated as CASSDRITDTQYF.

This clone was picked up a small number of times. The genes are TRBV6-6 and TRBJ1-2; unclear D gene. The V gene's germline CDR1 is MNHNY and CDR2 SVGAGI (reference sequence). Trimming left V 10 bases short and J 2 bases short, with 8 bases between. The CDR3 extends over 11 amino acids. The DNA of the CDR3 is TGTGCCATGGGAGCCAACTATGGCTACACCTTC. It yields the protein CAMGANYGYTF.

This chain uses TRBV6-5 with TRBJ2-1; 8 positions match TRBD2. The V gene's germline CDR1 is MNHEY and CDR2 SVGAGI. The J segment lost 8 bases and the V segment lost 4 bases, leaving 7 bases of the junction unmatched. The CDR3 extends over 14 amino acids. CDR3 region: CASSSASGLDEQFF. CDR3 nucleotide sequence: TGTGCCAGCAGTTCGGCTAGCGGGCTCGATGAGCAGTTCTTC.

The chain is built from TRBV28 and TRBJ2-2; 8 bases align to TRBD1. Germline lookup yields CDR1 MDHEN and CDR2 SYDVKM. V lost 10 bases to trimming and J lost 2 bases; unmatched junction nucleotides: 6. The CDR3 has 14 amino acids. The CDR3 loop reads CATHDRGNTGELFF. The DNA for the CDR3 is TGTGCCACCCATGACAGGGGAAACACCGGGGAGCTGTTTTTT.

On this clone: The same CDR3 can be traced to other DNA sequences in this sample. The J gene is TRBJ2-5, the V gene TRBV10-1; 7 bases agree with TRBD2. The CDR3 extends over 14 amino acids. V was clipped by 0 bases and J by 4 bases; unmatched bases: 2. The V gene's germline CDR1 is WNHNN and CDR2 SYGVQD (reference sequence). The CDR3 DNA is TGCGCCAGCAGTGAGTCGGGGGGGGGAGAGACCCAGTACTTC. This gives the protein CASSESGGGETQYF.

V is TRBV7-2 and J is TRBJ2-5, with D possibly matching TRBD2 (5 bases). Germline V gives CDR1 SGHTA, CDR2 FQGNSA. This CDR3 is 14 amino acids long. Trimming cost V 1 base and J 5 bases, with 11 bases left between them. The CDR3 region is CASSLGGGWETQYF. CDR3 in DNA: TGTGCCAGCAGCTTAGGCGGAGGTTGGGAGACCCAGTACTTC.

This chain links TRBV6-5 with TRBJ2-7; D uncertain. This CDR3 has 15 amino acids. The V gene's germline CDR1 is MNHEY and CDR2 SVGAGI. V lost 0 bases, J lost 0 bases, and 9 bases lay in between. CDR3 bases: TGTGCCAGCAGTTACTCGGGCCAAAGCTCCTACGAGCAGTACTTC. Residues: CASSYSGQSSYEQYF.

This chain connects TRBV27 to TRBJ1-1; TRBD1 might be the D (5 bases). Trimming took off 3 bases at V and 12 bases at J, with 14 bases between the two ends. This CDR3 contains 12 residues. Germline CDR1 MNHEY, CDR2 SMNVEV (reference sequence). CDR3 region: CASSFQGQNSFF. The CDR3 DNA is TGTGCCAGCAGTTTCCAGGGCCAGAACTCTTTCTTT.

The V gene is TRBV18, the J gene TRBJ2-7; TRBD1 matches at 8 bases. The CDR3 has 14 amino acids. CDR1 and CDR2 from the germline V gene are KGHSH and LQKENI. After removal of 2 bases from V and 7 bases from J, the junction contained 7 bases not matched to a gene. DNA of the CDR3: TGTGCCAGCTCACCAGGGCAGGGGGCGGAGGAGCAGTACTTC. It yields the protein CASSPGQGAEEQYF.

The rearrangement links TRBV27 to TRBJ2-7; 11 bases are a match to TRBD1. The CDR3 covers 15 residues. Germline trimming cut 5 bases from V and 3 bases from J; bases unmatched to any gene: 6. CDR1 and CDR2 (germline): MNHEY, SMNVEV (reference sequence). CDR3 region: CASSVTGTGGYEQYF. The DNA for the CDR3 is TGTGCCAGCAGTGTAACCGGGACAGGGGGCTACGAGCAGTACTTC.

The genes are TRBV5-1 and TRBJ2-5; 11 nucleotides match TRBD2. The J segment lost 3 bases and the V segment lost 4 bases, leaving 8 bases of the junction unmatched. CDR3 length: 16 residues. Germline CDR1 and CDR2: SGHRS and YFSETQ. The CDR3 loop reads CASSESVLAGEETQYF. Here the CDR3 DNA reads TGCGCCAGCAGCGAAAGCGTACTAGCGGGAGAAGAGACCCAGTACTTC.